The 18 T cell receptor beta chains below all came from one sample that was sequenced in a study of cytomegalovirus exposure and HLA in healthy donors (dated by TCRdb to 2015 to 2018). Preparation of the library involved the immunoSEQ multiplex PCR assay. The multiplex PCR relied on a mix of 60 forward primers for TCR Vbeta segments and 13 reverse primers for TCR Jbeta segments. Held by TCRdb, this immuneACCESS table contains in-frame sequences only and omits some clones. Under half of the omission traces to an unresolved V gene where checked; the cause of the rest is unknown. The sample table contains 95,000 to 150,000 clones; only one count was recorded for 75% to 90% of them. Jointly, the top ten make up 2.1% of the sample. What was sequenced was PBMCs. Source of these receptors: a young man in good health and CMV-seronegative.

This chain uses TRBV5-1 with TRBJ1-1, with D possibly matching TRBD1 (5 bases). V lost 5 bases, J lost 1 base, and 18 bases lay in between. The CDR3 is 16 amino acids. Germline values: CDR1 SGHRS, CDR2 YFSETQ. CDR3 residues: CASSFYATAKNTEAFF. CDR3 sequence (DNA): TGCGCCAGCAGTTTCTATGCGACAGCTAAGAACACTGAAGCTTTCTTT. Using reference TRBV5-1 and TRBJ1-1 for the parts outside the CDR3, the full variable domain is KAGVTQTPRYLIKTRGQQVTLSCSPISGHRSVSWYQQTPGQGLQFLFEYFSETQRNKGNFPGRFSGRQFSNSRSEMNVSTLELGDSALYLCASSFYATAKNTEAFFGQGTRLTVV.

The CDR3 protein is CASSLDPGIEAFF. The CDR3 bases are TGTGCCAGCAGCTTAGACCCAGGGATTGAAGCTTTCTTT. The chain couples TRBV7-9 to TRBJ1-1; a weak D match, TRBD1 (5 bases). Germline lookup yields CDR1 SEHNR and CDR2 FQNEAQ (reference sequence). The CDR3 runs 13 residues. Deletions cut 1 base from V and 7 bases from J, with 10 bases between.

The chain combines TRBV2 with TRBJ1-2; possible D gene TRBD1, 6 bases. Trimming shortened V by 10 bases and J by 8 bases, and 20 bases separated the two germline ends. This CDR3 contains 13 residues. Looked up from germline, CDR1 is SNHLY and CDR2 is FYNNEI. The CDR3 nucleotides are TGTGCCAACTTGGACAGACGCGCAGCCGGCTACACCTTC. This codes for CANLDRRAAGYTF. Drawing the rest from reference TRBV2 and TRBJ1-2, the complete variable domain is EPEVTQTPSHQVTQMGQEVILRCVPISNHLYFYWYRQILGQKVEFLVSFYNNEISEKSEIFDDQFSVERPDGSNFTLKIRSTKLEDSAMYFCANLDRRAAGYTFGSGTRLTVV.

The CDR3 bases are TGTGCTAGTGGTTTGGAAGGGTCGGCGGGGGCTGAAGCTTTCTTT. Its translation: CASGLEGSAGAEAFF. The gene calls are TRBV12-5 and TRBJ1-1, with a tentative D call TRBD1 (5 bases). The germline gives CDR1 LGHNT, CDR2 FRNRAP. The CDR3 covers 15 residues. The V and J ends lost 1 base and 6 bases respectively, with 15 bases between them.

The J gene is TRBJ2-3, the V gene TRBV5-1; no clear D gene. Germline V gene data show CDR1 as SGHRS and CDR2 as YFSETQ. This CDR3 region has 13 residues. Trimming removed 0 bases from V and 3 bases from J, with 5 bases in between. CDR3 residues: CASSLAVTDTQYF. The DNA for the CDR3 is TGCGCCAGCAGCTTGGCAGTGACAGATACGCAGTATTTT.

This chain joins TRBV7-8 and TRBJ2-7; 9 bases fit TRBD1. This CDR3 region has 13 residues. The germline V gene encodes CDR1 SGHVS and CDR2 FQNEAQ. J lost 7 bases, V lost 4 bases, and 5 bases had no gene match. CDR3 sequence: CASSWDRELEQYF. CDR3 DNA: TGTGCCAGCAGCTGGGACAGGGAACTTGAGCAGTACTTC.

The V and J genes are TRBV19 and TRBJ1-1; no clear D gene. Trimming left V 1 base short and J 3 bases short, with 6 bases between. The CDR3 is 13 amino acids. The germline CDR1 and CDR2 sequences are LNHDA and SQIVND (reference sequence). The CDR3 region is CASSIAPDTEAFF. In nucleotides, the CDR3 is TGTGCCAGTAGTATAGCCCCTGACACTGAAGCTTTCTTT.

The chain recombines TRBV12-5 with TRBJ2-3; 7 bases line up with TRBD1. Losses at the gene ends were 4 bases for V and 1 base for J; bases not matched to a gene: 2. In germline, CDR1 is LGHNT, CDR2 FRNRAP. The CDR3 has 14 amino acids. This CDR3 is CASGSGQGTDTQYF. The CDR3 DNA reads as TGTGCTAGTGGTTCTGGACAGGGCACAGATACGCAGTATTTT.

CDR3 bases: TGTGCCAGCAGCACCGGGACATACTACGAGCAGTACTTC. Residues: CASSTGTYYEQYF. This chain connects TRBV6-1 to TRBJ2-7, with a possible D match to TRBD1 (6 bases). V gave up 6 bases and J gave up 3 bases, with 12 bases separating them. Germline V gene lookup returns CDR1 MNHNS and CDR2 SASEGT. This CDR3 has 13 amino acids.

The rearrangement joins TRBV7-9 to TRBJ1-4, with TRBD1 identical over 8 bases. This CDR3 is 15 amino acids long. From germline, CDR1 is SEHNR and CDR2 FQNEAQ (reference sequence). Trimming cost V 4 bases and J 6 bases; bases outside gene matches: 7. In nucleotides, the CDR3 is TGTGCCAGCAGCTCGGAGACAGGGGTGGATGAAAAACTGTTTTTT. Translating gives CASSSETGVDEKLFF.

The chain couples TRBV4-3 to TRBJ2-3; TRBD2 matches 8 bases. V shed 0 bases and J 5 bases; nucleotides not matched to a gene: 7. Germline-derived CDR1 and CDR2 are LGHNA and YSLEER. The CDR3 is 16 amino acids. The CDR3 loop reads CASSQELTGGQDTQYF. The CDR3 DNA is TGCGCCAGCAGCCAAGAATTAACGGGGGGGCAAGATACGCAGTATTTT.

The chain employs TRBV5-5 and TRBJ2-7; D might be TRBD1 (6 bases). The CDR3 consists of 14 residues. V lost 5 bases and J lost 4, with 16 bases in between. Germline V gives CDR1 SGHKS, CDR2 YYEKEE (reference sequence). DNA of the CDR3: TGTGCCAGCAGTCCGGAAACAGGGATTTACGAGCAGTACTTC. Translating it yields CASSPETGIYEQYF. The entire variable domain, with the rest obtained from reference TRBV5-5 and TRBJ2-7, is as follows: DAGVTQSPTHLIKTRGQQVTLRCSPISGHKSVSWYQQVLGQGPQFIFQYYEKEERGRGNFPDRFSARQFPNYSSELNVNALLLGDSALYLCASSPETGIYEQYFGPGTRLTVT.

In regard to this clone: The junction differs from germline at one of its ends, possibly a read error. The V gene is TRBV5-4, the J gene TRBJ2-4, with TRBD1 matching 7 bases. This CDR3 comprises 15 residues. Germline V CDR1 and CDR2: SGHNT, YYREEE (reference sequence). CDR3 nucleotide sequence: TGTGCCAGCAGTTCCGGGACAGAAGCCAAAAACAGTCAGTACTTC. Translating it yields CASSSGTEAKNSQYF.

The chain is built from TRBV27 and TRBJ2-3; TRBD2 matches at 13 bases. Germline CDR1 and CDR2: MNHEY and SMNVEV (reference sequence). J was trimmed by 5 bases and V by 5 bases; bases with no gene match: 7. This CDR3 is 16 amino acids long. The CDR3 region has the DNA TGTGCCAGCAGTGCGACTAGCGGGGGGCTGGGAGATACGCAGTATTTT. Translated, it gives CASSATSGGLGDTQYF.

The chain employs TRBV9 and TRBJ1-2; 8 bases are shared with TRBD1. Germline V CDR1 and CDR2: SGDLS, YYNGEE. The CDR3 sequence is 12 residues long. With V trimmed by 5 bases and J by 8 bases, 5 bases remained unmatched. The chain's CDR3 is CASSDRGNGYTF. For the CDR3, the DNA is TGTGCCAGCAGTGACAGGGGAAACGGCTACACCTTC.

The chain recombines TRBV28 with TRBJ2-3, with TRBD2 identical over 7 bases. This CDR3 has 13 amino acids. Germline lookup yields CDR1 MDHEN and CDR2 SYDVKM. The CDR3 reads CSLGGLTTDTQYF. CDR3 bases: TGTTCTCTCGGGGGGTTGACCACAGATACGCAGTATTTT.

The J gene is TRBJ2-2, the V gene TRBV10-3, with 8 bases identical to TRBD1. CDR1 ENHRY and CDR2 SYGVKD come from the germline V gene. CDR3 length: 17 residues. The trim removed 0 bases at V and 3 bases at J, leaving 6 bases unmatched. CDR3 protein: CAISESGQGLDTGELFF. DNA for the CDR3: TGTGCCATCAGTGAGTCCGGACAGGGCCTGGACACCGGGGAGCTGTTTTTT.

The chain uses TRBV2 and TRBJ1-5, with TRBD1 identical over 8 bases. This CDR3 spans 15 amino acids. The germline V gene has CDR1 SNHLY and CDR2 FYNNEI. V trimming: 6 bases; J trimming: 0 bases; junction bases outside the gene matches: 4. CDR3 bases: TGTGCCAGCAGCCCTGGACAGGGTAGCAATCAGCCCCAGCATTTT. It translates to CASSPGQGSNQPQHF.